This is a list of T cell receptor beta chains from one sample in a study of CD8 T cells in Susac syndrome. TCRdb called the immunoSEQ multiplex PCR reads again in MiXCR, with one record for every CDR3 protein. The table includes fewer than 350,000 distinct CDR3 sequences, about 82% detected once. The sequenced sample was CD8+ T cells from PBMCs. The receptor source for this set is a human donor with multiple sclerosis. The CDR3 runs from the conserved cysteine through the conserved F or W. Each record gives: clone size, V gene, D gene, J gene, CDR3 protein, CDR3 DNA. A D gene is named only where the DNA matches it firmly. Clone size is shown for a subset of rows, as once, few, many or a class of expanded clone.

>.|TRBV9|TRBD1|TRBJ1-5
CASSATGNNNQPQHF
TGTGCCAGCAGCGCGACAGGGAATAACAATCAGCCCCAGCATTTT
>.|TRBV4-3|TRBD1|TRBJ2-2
CASSQPQGANTGELFF
TGCGCCAGCAGCCAACCACAGGGGGCGAACACCGGGGAGCTGTTTTTT
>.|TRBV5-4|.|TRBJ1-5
CASREWGDPRGNQPQHF
TGTGCCAGCAGAGAATGGGGGGATCCTAGGGGCAATCAGCCCCAGCATTTT
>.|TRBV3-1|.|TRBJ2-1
CASSPRLVTNEQFF
TGTGCCAGCAGCCCCAGACTAGTAACCAATGAGCAGTTCTTC
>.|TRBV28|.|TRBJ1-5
CASKARVMLRSNQPQHF
TGTGCCAGCAAAGCGAGGGTCATGCTCAGGAGCAATCAGCCCCAGCATTTT
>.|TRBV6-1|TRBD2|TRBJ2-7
CASRRGTSGAISYEQYF
TGTGCCAGCAGGCGCGGGACTAGCGGGGCCATCTCCTACGAGCAGTACTTC
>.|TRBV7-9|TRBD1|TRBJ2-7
CASSLERRTGGEQYF
TGTGCCAGCAGCTTAGAGCGCCGGACAGGGGGCGAGCAGTACTTC
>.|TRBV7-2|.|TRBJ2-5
CASSSPTELEETQYF
TGTGCCAGCAGCTCGCCGACAGAGCTAGAAGAGACCCAGTACTTC
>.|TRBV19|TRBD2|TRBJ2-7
CASSTGTSVASYEQYF
TGTGCCAGTAGTACCGGGACTAGCGTGGCCTCCTACGAGCAGTACTTC
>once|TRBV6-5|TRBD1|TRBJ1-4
CASSWTGLATNEKLFF
TGCGCCAGCAGTTGGACAGGGCTTGCAACTAATGAAAAACTGTTTTTT
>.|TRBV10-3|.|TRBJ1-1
CAISARWGLNTEAFF
TGTGCCATCAGTGCACGTTGGGGACTGAACACTGAAGCTTTCTTT
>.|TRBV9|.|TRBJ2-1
CASSVDQQGLTWNEQFF
TGTGCCAGCAGCGTAGATCAACAGGGATTAACTTGGAATGAGCAGTTCTTC
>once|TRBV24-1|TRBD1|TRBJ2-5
CATSETGGTQETQYF
TGTGCCACCAGTGAAACAGGGGGCACGCAAGAGACCCAGTACTTC
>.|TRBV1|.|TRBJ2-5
CTSSPSTRKAPNPQETQYF
TGCACCAGCAGCCCATCCACCAGAAAGGCCCCCAACCCCCAAGAGACCCAGTACTTC
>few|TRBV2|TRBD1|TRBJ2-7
CASRDRDRGDYEQYF
TGTGCCAGCAGGGACCGGGACAGGGGTGACTACGAGCAGTACTTC
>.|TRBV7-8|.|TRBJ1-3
CASQGGISGNTIYF
TGTGCCAGCCAAGGAGGTATCTCTGGAAACACCATATATTTT
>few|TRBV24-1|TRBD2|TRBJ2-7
CATSDGGSRGLVEQYF
TGTGCCACCAGTGACGGCGGGAGCCGGGGATTGGTCGAGCAGTACTTC
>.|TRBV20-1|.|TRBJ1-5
CSARPEGPTQPQHF
TGCAGTGCTAGGCCGGAGGGGCCAACCCAGCCCCAGCATTTT
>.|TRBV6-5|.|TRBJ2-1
CASSSALRGVLGDEQFF
TGTGCCAGCAGTTCGGCCCTTCGAGGGGTTTTAGGGGATGAGCAGTTCTTC
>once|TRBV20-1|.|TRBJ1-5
CSAPGFQPQHF
TGCAGTGCCCCAGGGTTTCAGCCCCAGCATTTT
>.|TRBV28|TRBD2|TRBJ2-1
CASSPPGTSGRGIYNEQFF
TGTGCCAGCAGTCCCCCGGGGACTAGCGGGAGGGGGATCTACAATGAGCAGTTCTTC
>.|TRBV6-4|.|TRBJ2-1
CASSDSWGNNEQFF
TGTGCCAGCAGTGACAGTTGGGGGAACAATGAGCAGTTCTTC
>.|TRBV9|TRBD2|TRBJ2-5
CASSPVAGGLWAWTQYF
TGTGCCAGCAGCCCGGTAGCGGGAGGGCTCTGGGCCTGGACCCAGTACTTC
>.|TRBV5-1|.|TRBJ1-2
CASSPTGGGGGYTF
TGCGCCAGCAGCCCTACCGGGGGAGGCGGAGGCTACACCTTC
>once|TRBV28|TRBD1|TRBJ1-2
CASSPQGQGSYGYTF
TGTGCCAGCAGTCCCCAGGGACAGGGGTCTTATGGCTACACCTTC
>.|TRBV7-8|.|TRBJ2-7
CASSLRQPYEQYF
TGTGCCAGCAGCTTGAGACAGCCCTACGAGCAGTACTTC
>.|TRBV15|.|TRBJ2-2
CATSSPGGTGELFF
TGTGCCACCAGCAGTCCCGGCGGCACCGGGGAGCTGTTTTTT
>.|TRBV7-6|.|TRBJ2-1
CASSLASSNEQFF
TGTGCCAGCAGCTTAGCGTCCAGCAATGAGCAGTTCTTC
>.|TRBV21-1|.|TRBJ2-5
CASILRDRGTLAVQETQYF
TGTGCCAGCATCCTCCGGGACAGGGGGACACTAGCGGTTCAAGAGACCCAGTACTTC
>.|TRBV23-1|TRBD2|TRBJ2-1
CASSQLRGLAGGLSYNEQFF
TGCGCCAGCAGTCAATTAAGGGGACTAGCGGGAGGGCTCTCCTACAATGAGCAGTTCTTC
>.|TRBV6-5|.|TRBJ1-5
CASAWRSNQPQHF
TGTGCCAGCGCATGGAGGAGCAATCAGCCCCAGCATTTT
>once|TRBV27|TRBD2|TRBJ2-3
CASSPLAGGPDTDTQYF
TGTGCCAGCAGTCCTCTAGCGGGAGGGCCTGACACAGATACGCAGTATTTT
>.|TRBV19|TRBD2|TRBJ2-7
CASSSGSPYEQYF
TGTGCCAGTAGTAGCGGGAGCCCCTACGAGCAGTACTTC